Shown below are 27 T cell receptor beta chains from a single sample sequenced in a study of low-dose radiotherapy and immunotherapy resistance in tumors. Time point indicated: before trial treatment. cDNA synthesis used a TRAV/TRBV-specific primer set for both chains. A roughly 19-cycle PCR with a constant-region primer and V-primer adapter amplified TCRs. TCRdb recomputed calls from the reads with MiXCR, one row per CDR3 protein. Among about 39,000 distinct CDR3 sequences, roughly 28% were seen once, and the ten largest hold around 3.9%. The sample here was PBMCs, taken before treatment. These receptors all come from a male donor with gallbladder cancer.

This clonotype was counted many times. The J gene is TRBJ2-1, the V gene TRBV6-2 or TRBV6-3; D uncertain. Deletions cut 5 bases from V and 0 bases from J, with 11 bases between. Germline V gene data show CDR1 as MNHEY and CDR2 as SVGEGT. This CDR3 is 15 amino acids long. The CDR3 DNA is TGTGCCAGCAGTGGCCAAACACTCTCCTACAATGAGCAGTTCTTC. Protein: CASSGQTLSYNEQFF.

This clonotype occurred many times. The chain employs TRBV14 and TRBJ1-1; weak D call: TRBD1 (6 bases). The CDR3 length is 14 residues. Germline CDR1 reads SGHDN; CDR2 reads FVKESK. Trimming shortened V by 4 bases and J by 4 bases, and 13 bases separated the two germline ends. CDR3 nucleotides: TGTGCCAGCAGCCGGGCTAAGGGGGGCACTGAAGCTTTCTTT. Its translation: CASSRAKGGTEAFF.

Many counts were recorded for this clonotype. The CDR3 sequence: CAVGRDQLTEQYF. The CDR3 nucleotides read TGTGCAGTCGGGCGGGACCAACTAACAGAGCAGTACTTC. The chain has TRBV3-1 and TRBJ2-7; tentative D call: TRBD2 (6 bases). Germline V gene data show CDR1 as LGHDT and CDR2 as YNNKEL (reference sequence). This CDR3 region has 13 residues.

With regard to this clonotype: Sequence at one end of the junction differs from germline and may be a read error. V usage is TRBV5-3 and J usage is TRBJ2-5, with D hard to call. TRBV5-3 qualifies as an ORF whose function is uncertain. CDR3 length: 13 amino acids. The CDR3 protein is CASSLVLQETQYF. For the CDR3, the DNA is TGTGCCAGCAGCTTGGTTCTTCAAGAGACCCAGTACTTC.

This clonotype was counted ten times or more. The chain employs TRBV18 and TRBJ1-1, with D perhaps matching TRBD1 (6 bases). Germline CDR1 and CDR2: KGHSH and LQKENI. The CDR3 totals 14 residues. V lost 3 bases to trimming and J lost 0 bases, with 8 bases between them. CDR3: CASSPQGLNTEAFF. The CDR3 region has the DNA TGTGCCAGCTCACCCCAGGGGCTGAACACTGAAGCTTTCTTT.

The chain uses TRBV20-1 and TRBJ1-4, with TRBD1 identical over 7 bases. Germline V lookup: CDR1 DFQATT, CDR2 SNEGSKA (reference sequence). V was pared by 5 bases and J by 8 bases, with 8 bases of the junction left unmatched. This CDR3 contains 13 residues. CDR3 coding DNA: TGCAGTGCTGTGGACAGGTTACTCGAAAAACTGTTTTTT. Translated, it gives CSAVDRLLEKLFF.

This clonotype showed up many times. This chain links TRBV6-5 with TRBJ2-7; D is possibly TRBD2 (6 bases). From germline, CDR1 is MNHEY and CDR2 SVGAGI. The length of the CDR3 is 13 residues. Trimming pared 7 bases from V and 3 bases from J, leaving 13 bases between. For the CDR3, the DNA is TGTGCCAGCACCGCGGGATCAAGCTACGAGCAGTACTTC. Protein sequence: CASTAGSSYEQYF.

The V call is TRBV5-4, the J call TRBJ2-2; TRBD1 or TRBD2 may be the D gene (6 bases each). Germline CDR1 is SGHNT and CDR2 is YYREEE (reference sequence). Trimming left V 4 bases short and J 2 bases short, with 18 bases between. This CDR3 has 17 residues. The CDR3 coding sequence is TGTGCCAGCAGCCCCTCTTCGGGGGCCCCCAACACCGGGGAGCTGTTTTTT. The encoded protein is CASSPSSGAPNTGELFF.

About this clonotype itself: Since a far larger clone is one base different, this is likely a read error. The chain employs TRBV7-2 and TRBJ2-7; D unresolved. The V end was cut by 5 bases, the J end by 7 bases, with 18 bases between. CDR1 SGHTA and CDR2 FQGNSA come from the germline V gene. The CDR3 spans 14 residues. In DNA form, the CDR3 reads TGTGCCAGCAGCCAATTTTGGGATAGCAATGAGCAGTACTTC. As protein: CASSQFWDSNEQYF.

With respect to this clonotype: This likely stems from a read error, as it lies one base from a far larger clone. V is TRBV6-4 and J is TRBJ2-5, with a possible D match to TRBD2 (7 bases). CDR3 length: 15 amino acids. Germline CDR1 and CDR2: MRHNA and SNTAGT. CDR3 sequence: CAISSARGGKETQYF. The CDR3, as DNA: TGTGCCATCAGTTCCGCTAGGGGGGGCAAGGAGACCCAGTACTTC.

This clonotype showed up just once. The V call is TRBV9, the J call TRBJ1-1; 8 bases agree with TRBD1. J gave up 5 bases and V 3 bases, and 3 bases lay outside the gene matches. Germline lookup yields CDR1 SGDLS and CDR2 YYNGEE. The CDR3 is 13 amino acids. CDR3 loop: CASSDRGYTEAFF. DNA for the CDR3: TGTGCCAGCAGCGACAGGGGGTATACTGAAGCTTTCTTT.

The sample holds many counts of this clonotype. V usage is TRBV5-1 and J usage is TRBJ1-6, with D unclear. The ends were cut back, 4 bases at V and 9 bases at J, with 11 bases in the middle. CDR1 is SGHRS and CDR2 is YFSETQ in the germline V gene. The CDR3 has 13 amino acids. CDR3 bases: TGCGCCAGCAGCCCGGATGGGAGTTCACCCCTCCACTTT. Translating it yields CASSPDGSSPLHF.

The rearrangement uses TRBV5-1 and TRBJ2-7; the match to TRBD2 covers 10 bases. In germline, CDR1 is SGHRS, CDR2 YFSETQ. V was pared by 5 bases and J by 3 bases, with 8 bases of the junction left unmatched. The CDR3 is 15 amino acids. The CDR3 region has the DNA TGCGCCAGCAGACTGGATACTAGCGGGGTCTACGAGCAGTACTTC. Encoded protein: CASRLDTSGVYEQYF.

There are many counts of this clonotype. The V gene is TRBV6-2 or TRBV6-3, the J gene TRBJ2-7, with 10 bases matching TRBD1. The germline gives CDR1 MNHEY, CDR2 SVGEGT. The V segment lost 5 bases and the J segment 2 bases; nucleotides outside the gene matches: 12. CDR3 length: 17 residues. The CDR3 is CASSEGRGDRGPYEQYF. CDR3 nucleotide sequence: TGTGCCAGCAGTGAAGGTCGGGGGGACAGGGGTCCCTACGAGCAGTACTTC.

This clonotype was counted between two and nine times. The chain joins TRBV5-1 to TRBJ2-7; 7 positions agree with TRBD1. The germline gives CDR1 SGHRS, CDR2 YFSETQ. The trim removed 4 bases at V and 4 bases at J, leaving 5 bases unmatched. The CDR3 contains 13 residues. The CDR3 protein is CASSIDRAYEQYF. The DNA for the CDR3 is TGCGCCAGCAGCATCGACAGGGCTTACGAGCAGTACTTC.

This clonotype has a count of ten or more. The chain employs TRBV7-2 and TRBJ2-3; 12 bases align to TRBD2. Germline CDR1 reads SGHTA; CDR2 reads FQGNSA. CDR3 length: 12 residues. This CDR3 reads CATSGGLGWQYF. The CDR3 coding sequence is TGTGCAACTAGCGGGGGGCTCGGTTGGCAGTATTTT.

This clonotype appeared many times. The genes are TRBV20-1 and TRBJ2-2, with 11 bases fitting TRBD2. The CDR3 contains 15 residues. CDR1 and CDR2 (germline): DFQATT, SNEGSKA (reference sequence). V was clipped by 4 bases and J by 4 bases; unmatched bases: 5. The CDR3 protein is CSATELAGVTGELFF. The DNA of the CDR3 is TGCAGTGCTACCGAACTAGCGGGAGTCACCGGGGAGCTGTTTTTT.

This chain joins TRBV10-3 and TRBJ2-1; D remains ambiguous. The V end was cut by 2 bases, the J end by 6 bases, with 11 bases between. The CDR3 has 14 amino acids. Germline V gene lookup returns CDR1 ENHRY and CDR2 SYGVKD. CDR3 sequence (DNA): TGTGCCATCAGTGAGACTGGAGTAATCAATGAGCAGTTCTTC. Encoded protein: CAISETGVINEQFF.

V usage is TRBV28 and J usage is TRBJ2-3, with D uncertain. The CDR3 runs to 11 residues. The V end lost 9 bases, the J end lost 5 bases, and 9 bases lay between the germline ends. Germline V gene data show CDR1 as MDHEN and CDR2 as SYDVKM. This CDR3 is CASLRLDTQYF. As DNA, the CDR3 is TGTGCCAGTCTCAGGCTAGATACGCAGTATTTT.

Comment on this clonotype: A far bigger clonotype differs at one base, so this is likely a read error. The CDR3 ends on some other residue instead of the conserved phenylalanine or tryptophan, so this is likely a read error. V is TRBV7-2 and J is TRBJ1-6; maybe TRBD1 (6 bases). The CDR3 loop spans 14 amino acids. CDR1 is SGHTA and CDR2 is FQGNSA in the germline V gene. V dropped 3 bases and J dropped 8 bases, with 11 bases sitting between them. This CDR3 is CASSLGRGDSPLHL. CDR3 sequence (DNA): TGTGCCAGCAGCTTGGGGAGGGGGGATTCACCCCTCCACCTT.

This clonotype was observed at least ten times. J is TRBJ1-1 and V is TRBV7-9, with 11 bases that match TRBD1. V trimming: 1 base; J trimming: 4 bases; junction bases outside the gene matches: 2. The germline V gene encodes CDR1 SEHNR and CDR2 FQNEAQ (reference sequence). The CDR3 sequence is 15 residues long. The CDR3 loop reads CASSLGTGGGTEAFF. The CDR3 bases are TGTGCCAGCAGCTTAGGGACAGGGGGCGGCACTGAAGCTTTCTTT.

This clonotype was picked up many times. The chain carries TRBV9 and TRBJ2-1, with no clear D. Trimming pared 4 bases from V and 10 bases from J, leaving 12 bases between. The CDR3 loop spans 12 amino acids. Germline V gene data show CDR1 as SGDLS and CDR2 as YYNGEE. Written as DNA, the CDR3 is TGTGCCAGCAGCCTCGCCGTGGGGGAGCAGTTCTTC. Translating gives CASSLAVGEQFF.

Notes on this clonotype: Only one base separates this from a far larger clonotype, so it likely reflects a read error. The rearrangement joins TRBV1 to TRBJ2-1; the DNA was not compared with TRBD1, the D call given in the table. TRBV1 is labeled a pseudogene. CDR3 length: 18 residues. Here the CDR3 reads CASSQGGYWGQAPYEQFF. The CDR3 DNA reads as TGCGCCAGCAGCCAAGGCGGGTACTGGGGACAGGCTCCGTATGAGCAGTTCTTC.

This clonotype showed up just a few times. This chain connects TRBV11-1 to TRBJ2-3; D is possibly TRBD2 (6 bases). Germline V lookup: CDR1 SGHAT, CDR2 FQDESV (reference sequence). Trimming removed 5 bases at V and 2 bases at J, with 11 bases between. This CDR3 comprises 14 residues. Here the CDR3 DNA reads TGTGCCAGCAGCACCGGGAGATTCACAGATACGCAGTATTTT. Translated, it gives CASSTGRFTDTQYF.

V usage is TRBV28 and J usage is TRBJ1-5; TRBD1 matches 9 bases. The CDR3 runs 13 residues. Trimming at V came to 6 bases and at J to 6 bases, leaving 3 bases not matched to a gene. Germline-derived CDR1 and CDR2 are MDHEN and SYDVKM. CDR3 sequence: CASRGQGGQPQHF. The DNA of the CDR3 is TGTGCCAGCAGGGGACAGGGAGGTCAGCCCCAGCATTTT.

The chain carries TRBV21-1 and TRBJ1-5; TRBD1 is taken as the D call from the table, unchecked against the DNA. TRBV21-1 has pseudogene status. This CDR3 has 17 residues. DNA for the CDR3: TGTGCCAGCAGCAAATTCCACCCGACAGGGTCTCCTCAGCCCCAGCATTTT. This gives the protein CASSKFHPTGSPQPQHF.

This clonotype occurred a few times. The V call is TRBV5-1, the J call TRBJ2-1; 8 bases are a match to TRBD2. Germline values: CDR1 SGHRS, CDR2 YFSETQ. This CDR3 is 14 amino acids long. The V and J ends lost 5 bases and 4 bases, in that order; junction bases with no gene match: 5. The CDR3 nucleotides read TGCGCCAGCAGGGCAAGCGGGAGTTACAATGAGCAGTTCTTC. The encoded protein is CASRASGSYNEQFF. The whole variable domain, filled in from reference TRBV5-1 and TRBJ2-1, reads KAGVTQTPRYLIKTRGQQVTLSCSPISGHRSVSWYQQTPGQGLQFLFEYFSETQRNKGNFPGRFSGRQFSNSRSEMNVSTLELGDSALYLCASRASGSYNEQFFGPGTRLTVL.